This TCR beta chain was sequenced in a study of blood T cell repertoires in COVID-19. Study in general: Samples of COVID-19 (acute and convalescent) were obtained from the United States, Italy and Spain.

Original processing notes: Cell counts per sample came from amplifying reference gene primers. Assay: immunoSEQ multiplex PCR; the TCRdb copy retains only in-frame clones and omits some. That table gives V, J and clone size, and the DNA gave D and trimming. The sample lists more than 250,000 clones, roughly 84% occurring once. Trimming left V 1 base short and J 0 bases short, with 10 bases between. CDR3 length equals 15 residues. Looked up from germline, CDR1 is LNHDA and CDR2 is SQIVND (reference sequence). This TCR was sampled from a human donor in a cohort sampled during active COVID-19. The chain uses TRBV19 and TRBJ2-7; TRBD1 is a possible D gene (6 bases). The sample taken for sequencing was peripheral blood. CDR3 coding DNA: TGTGCCAGTAGTATAGGTGGCAGGGGCTCCTACGAGCAGTACTTC. This encodes CASSIGGRGSYEQYF.